The rows below give T cell receptor beta chains drawn from one sample of a study of blood T cell repertoires in COVID-19. Measured with immunoSEQ multiplex PCR; TCRdb has only the in-frame clones, and not every one. The data show around 250,000 clones, around 83% seen once. Sequencing used PBMCs or T cells enriched from blood (not recorded which). The origin of the receptors is a woman in her fifties or sixties who had been exposed to COVID-19. Each CDR3 is given with its conserved first and last residue. The D gene is left open where the match is weak. Clone size is not always given. Where it is, it says once, few, many or a class for expanded clones.

TRBD2 | . | TRBJ2-1 | TRBV7-9 | CASSLGASGIPYNEQFF | TGTGCCAGCAGCTTAGGGGCTAGCGGGATACCCTACAATGAGCAGTTCTTC
. | . | TRBJ1-3 | TRBV5-6 | CASSLAVRSGNTIYF | TGTGCCAGCAGCTTGGCAGTTCGCTCTGGAAACACCATATATTTT
. | . | TRBJ1-2 | TRBV12-3/TRBV12-4 | CASSLRRGGYTF | TGTGCCAGCAGTTTGAGGAGGGGCGGCTACACCTTC
TRBD2 | . | TRBJ2-5 | TRBV11-2 | CASRPLAGGIQETQYF | TGTGCCAGCAGACCACTAGCGGGGGGGATCCAAGAGACCCAGTACTTC
. | . | TRBJ2-1 | TRBV12-3/TRBV12-4 | CATGQRNNEQFF | TGTGCCACCGGACAGAGAAACAATGAGCAATTCTTC
TRBD1 | . | TRBJ2-1 | TRBV28 | CASSLTGQGIHEQFF | TGTGCCAGCAGTTTAACGGGACAGGGTATCCATGAGCAGTTCTTC
. | . | TRBJ2-7 | TRBV19 | CASSIKSGRYEQYF | TGTGCCAGTAGTATTAAGTCAGGGAGGTACGAGCAGTACTTC
. | . | TRBJ2-3 | TRBV5-4 | CASSSTPYTDTQYF | TGTGCCAGCAGCTCCACTCCCTACACAGATACGCAGTATTTT
. | . | TRBJ1-4 | TRBV6-5 | CASSYIGEKLFF | TGTGCCAGCAGTTACATCGGTGAAAAACTGTTTTTT
TRBD1 | many | TRBJ2-7 | TRBV28 | CASTPRPGTGAYEQYF | TGTGCCAGCACCCCTCGACCCGGGACAGGGGCCTACGAGCAGTACTTC
TRBD1 | once | TRBJ1-2 | TRBV29-1 | CSVSLGGGGYGYTF | TGCAGCGTGAGCCTAGGGGGCGGCGGCTATGGCTACACCTTC
. | . | TRBJ1-1 | TRBV9 | CASSVVGGEAVEAFF | TGTGCCAGCAGCGTAGTGGGCGGGGAGGCAGTTGAAGCTTTCTTT
. | . | TRBJ2-7 | TRBV30 | CAWSVSRQTGVDKQYF | TGTGCCTGGAGTGTTTCCCGACAGACCGGTGTAGACAAGCAGTACTTC
. | once | TRBJ1-2 | TRBV21-1 | CASSKGRTGTSYGYTF | TGTGCCAGCAGCAAAGGGAGAACAGGGACCTCCTATGGCTACACCTTC
TRBD1 | . | TRBJ1-4 | TRBV2 | CASLDRGNEKLFF | TGTGCCAGCTTGGACAGGGGTAATGAAAAACTGTTTTTT
. | once | TRBJ1-1 | TRBV6-4 | CARGGAFF | TGTGCCAGGGGGGGAGCTTTCTTT
. | . | TRBJ1-1 | TRBV19 | CASSVGQNTEAFF | TGTGCCAGTAGTGTCGGTCAGAACACTGAAGCTTTCTTT
TRBD1 | . | TRBJ1-1 | TRBV5-1 | CASSFRQGMNTEAFF | TGCGCCAGCAGCTTCAGACAGGGAATGAACACTGAAGCTTTCTTT
TRBD2 | . | TRBJ2-3 | TRBV28 | CASRLAGSTWGDTQYF | TGTGCCAGCCGGCTAGCGGGGTCCACTTGGGGGGATACGCAGTATTTT
. | . | TRBJ1-1 | TRBV5-1 | CASSLESGLANTEAFF | TGCGCCAGCAGCTTGGAGTCGGGGTTGGCTAACACTGAAGCTTTCTTT
. | . | TRBJ2-1 | TRBV18 | CASSPRGDGALEQFF | TGTGCCAGCTCACCCAGGGGGGACGGGGCCTTAGAGCAGTTCTTC
. | . | TRBJ1-2 | TRBV9 | CASSVAGRGNIDHGYTF | TGTGCCAGCAGCGTAGCCGGTCGGGGTAATATCGACCATGGCTACACCTTC
. | . | TRBJ2-7 | TRBV11-2 | CASSSPGLPFEQYF | TGTGCCAGCAGCTCGCCGGGACTTCCCTTCGAGCAGTACTTC